This T cell receptor beta chain was recovered during a study of T cell responses to AZD1222 COVID-19 vaccine. Study-wide findings and caveats: Among the donors, most were white British and more were female, and clonal diversity was possibly underestimated. Researchers report vaccine-associated CD4 TCRs spanning spike, with dominance at 160-218 and 743-854.

Second-dose schedules of about 4 or about 12 weeks were combined. Measured with immunoSEQ multiplex PCR; TCRdb has only the in-frame clones, and not every one. The profile shows 83,000 or so clones, around 93% of them singletons. The CDR3 totals 16 residues. Trimming shortened V by 0 bases and J by 3 bases, and 15 bases separated the two germline ends. The germline gives CDR1 MNHEY, CDR2 SVGEGT. In regard to this clone: Antigen specificity is unknown.

The sample here was peripheral blood, taken 28 days after the second AZD1222 dose. The sequence derives from an adult who received the AZD1222 COVID-19 vaccine. The rearrangement joins TRBV6-2 or TRBV6-3 to TRBJ2-7, with D tentatively TRBD1 (6 bases). CDR3 coding DNA: TGTGCCAGCAGTTACTCCAGGGGCAAGGGGGACTACGAGCAGTACTTC. Residues: CASSYSRGKGDYEQYF.